The 15 T cell receptor beta chains below were found in one sample sequenced in a study of T cell responses to AZD1222 COVID-19 vaccine. The method was immunoSEQ multiplex PCR; TCRdb's version includes in-frame clones alone and lacks a portion of them. The sample lists roughly 150,000 clones; about 90% were seen once. The material was peripheral blood, obtained on day 0 of AZD1222 vaccination. The source of these receptors is an adult in good health.

This chain uses TRBV6-6 with TRBJ2-7; 7 nucleotides line up with TRBD1. After removal of 2 bases from V and 6 bases from J, the junction contained 7 bases not matched to a gene. The germline gives CDR1 MNHNY, CDR2 SVGAGI (reference sequence). The CDR3 consists of 14 residues. The CDR3 here is CASSYGQGVLEQYF. The CDR3 DNA reads as TGTGCCAGCAGTTACGGGCAGGGGGTACTCGAGCAGTACTTC.

This clone was seen just once. J is TRBJ2-3 and V is TRBV27; TRBD1 or TRBD2 may be the D gene (5 bases each). Deletions cut 6 bases from V and 5 bases from J, with 18 bases between. Germline V gene lookup returns CDR1 MNHEY and CDR2 SMNVEV (reference sequence). The CDR3 has 15 amino acids. CDR3 sequence (DNA): TGTGCCAGCAGCCTGACTCACCCTGGGGGAGATACGCAGTATTTT. Its translation is CASSLTHPGGDTQYF.

The sample holds one count of this clone. The rearrangement uses TRBV27 and TRBJ2-2; D is unresolved. Trimming left V 0 bases short and J 7 bases short, with 12 bases between. Per the germline V gene, CDR1 is MNHEY and CDR2 is SMNVEV (reference sequence). There are 15 residues in the CDR3. DNA of the CDR3: TGTGCCAGCAGTTTATCGTTGTGGGGTTTCGGGGAGCTGTTTTTT. Protein sequence: CASSLSLWGFGELFF.

The rearrangement links TRBV2 to TRBJ2-1; D may be TRBD1 (5 bases). The germline V and J ends were trimmed by 4 bases and 0 bases, with 19 bases remaining between them. Germline CDR1 is SNHLY and CDR2 is FYNNEI. The CDR3 consists of 18 residues. Here the CDR3 reads CASSVRLGQTDSYNEQFF. The CDR3 region has the DNA TGTGCCAGCAGTGTACGGTTGGGGCAGACCGACTCCTACAATGAGCAGTTCTTC.

The chain uses TRBV2 and TRBJ2-6; D unclear. Deletions cut 8 bases from V and 0 bases from J, with 11 bases between. Germline CDR1 and CDR2: SNHLY and FYNNEI. The CDR3 covers 15 residues. The CDR3 nucleotides are TGTGCCAGCGGCAGACAAAGCTCTGGGGCCAACGTCCTGACTTTC. This codes for CASGRQSSGANVLTF. Supplemented by reference TRBV2 and TRBJ2-6, the full variable domain reads EPEVTQTPSHQVTQMGQEVILRCVPISNHLYFYWYRQILGQKVEFLVSFYNNEISEKSEIFDDQFSVERPDGSNFTLKIRSTKLEDSAMYFCASGRQSSGANVLTFGAGSRLTVL.

The J gene is TRBJ1-1, the V gene TRBV3-1 (or the pseudogene TRBV3-2); D is perhaps TRBD1 (5 bases). V lost 2 bases and J lost 1, with 8 bases in between. Germline V CDR1 and CDR2: LGHDT, YNNKEL (reference sequence). The CDR3 is 14 amino acids. CDR3 sequence: CASSQRTKNTEAFF. The CDR3 nucleotides read TGTGCCAGCAGCCAAAGGACAAAGAACACTGAAGCTTTCTTT.

DNA for the CDR3: TGTGCCAGCCGAATAACAGGCTTGGAGACCCAGTACTTC. Residues: CASRITGLETQYF. The chain carries TRBV19 and TRBJ2-5, with D maybe TRBD1 (5 bases). The V and J ends lost 9 bases and 5 bases respectively, with 16 bases between them. This CDR3 region has 13 residues. CDR1 LNHDA and CDR2 SQIVND come from the germline V gene (reference sequence). Supplemented by reference TRBV19 and TRBJ2-5, the full variable domain reads DGGITQSPKYLFRKEGQNVTLSCEQNLNHDAMYWYRQDPGQGLRLIYYSQIVNDFQKGDIAEGYSVSREKKESFPLTVTSAQKNPTAFYLCASRITGLETQYFGPGTRLLVL.

This rearrangement joins TRBV23-1 to TRBJ2-5; 13 bases line up with TRBD2. TRBV23-1 is filed as an ORF, its function uncertain. The CDR3 contains 16 residues. The trim removed 7 bases at V and 1 base at J, leaving 6 bases unmatched. The CDR3 region is CASTARTSGSQETQYF. The CDR3 DNA sequence: TGCGCCAGCACCGCGAGGACTAGCGGGAGCCAAGAGACCCAGTACTTC.

The chain joins TRBV9 to TRBJ1-4; no reliable D call. Trimming shortened V by 3 bases and J by 2 bases, and 11 bases separated the two germline ends. CDR1 is SGDLS and CDR2 is YYNGEE in the germline V gene. The CDR3 is 15 residues long. The CDR3 DNA reads as TGTGCCAGCAGCGCTTCTCCCGGGACTAATGAAAAACTGTTTTTT. Translating gives CASSASPGTNEKLFF.

The rearrangement links TRBV19 to TRBJ1-3; no clear D gene. Germline V lookup: CDR1 LNHDA, CDR2 SQIVND (reference sequence). Between the trimmed V and J ends, which lost 3 bases and 0 bases, there was a span of 9 bases. The CDR3 is 15 residues long. This CDR3 reads CASSMLGRSGNTIYF. CDR3 nucleotide sequence: TGTGCCAGTAGTATGCTCGGCCGCTCTGGAAACACCATATATTTT.

The V call is TRBV6-1, the J call TRBJ1-4, with D possibly matching TRBD1 (6 bases). The CDR3 consists of 18 residues. Trimming pared 2 bases from V and 4 bases from J, leaving 20 bases between. CDR1 is MNHNS, CDR2 SASEGT, per germline. CDR3: CASSEYRPRGASNEKLFF. For the CDR3, the DNA is TGTGCCAGCAGTGAATATCGTCCAAGGGGGGCCAGTAATGAAAAACTGTTTTTT.

V usage is TRBV6-6 and J usage is TRBJ1-5, with D maybe TRBD1 (5 bases). Trimming took 5 bases from V and 0 from J, leaving 20 bases between them. Per the germline V gene, CDR1 is MNHNY and CDR2 is SVGAGI (reference sequence). The CDR3 loop spans 18 amino acids. The CDR3 sequence is CASSPSPPGVYSNQPQHF. The DNA of the CDR3 is TGTGCCAGCAGTCCATCTCCCCCGGGGGTTTATAGCAATCAGCCCCAGCATTTT.

The V gene is TRBV12-3 or TRBV12-4, the J gene TRBJ2-1; 9 bases align to TRBD2. The CDR3 has 12 residues. Germline trimming cut 6 bases from V and 8 bases from J; bases unmatched to any gene: 2. The CDR3 region is CASRAGGYEQFF. The CDR3 bases are TGTGCCAGCAGGGCGGGAGGGTATGAGCAGTTCTTC.

This chain links TRBV19 with TRBJ2-3; D possibly corresponds to TRBD1 (6 bases). The CDR3 sequence is 15 residues long. Germline-derived CDR1 and CDR2 are LNHDA and SQIVND (reference sequence). V shed 4 bases and J shed 5 bases, with 16 bases lying between them. This CDR3 reads CASSTSGQPQDTQYF. The CDR3, as DNA: TGTGCCAGTAGTACCTCAGGACAGCCCCAAGATACGCAGTATTTT.

The chain joins TRBV7-9 to TRBJ2-2; D is uncertain. Looked up from germline, CDR1 is SEHNR and CDR2 is FQNEAQ (reference sequence). This CDR3 comprises 14 residues. Between the trimmed V and J ends, which lost 4 bases and 2 bases, there was a span of 8 bases. In nucleotides, the CDR3 is TGTGCCAGCAGCTATCACAGTAACACCGGGGAGCTGTTTTTT. This codes for CASSYHSNTGELFF.